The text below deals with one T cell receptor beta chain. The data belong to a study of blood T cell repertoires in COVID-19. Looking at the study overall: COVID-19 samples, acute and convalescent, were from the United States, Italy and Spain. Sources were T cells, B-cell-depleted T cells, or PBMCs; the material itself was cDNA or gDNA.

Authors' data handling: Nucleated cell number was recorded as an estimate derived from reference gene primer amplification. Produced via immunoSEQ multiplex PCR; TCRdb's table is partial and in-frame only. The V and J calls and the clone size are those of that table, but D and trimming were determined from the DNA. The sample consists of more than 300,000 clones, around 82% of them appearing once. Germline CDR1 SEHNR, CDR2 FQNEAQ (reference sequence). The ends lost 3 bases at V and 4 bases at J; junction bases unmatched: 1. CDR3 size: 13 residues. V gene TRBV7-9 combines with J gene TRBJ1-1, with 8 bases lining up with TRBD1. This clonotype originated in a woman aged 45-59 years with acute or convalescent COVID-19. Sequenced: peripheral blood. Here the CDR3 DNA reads TGTGCCAGCAGCTTTACAGGGGGCACTGAAGCTTTCTTT. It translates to CASSFTGGTEAFF.